This TCR beta chain was captured by sequencing in a study of T-cell reconstitution after alpha-beta-depleted transplantation in children. In its sample, this clonotype was seen a few times. TCRbeta library preparation incorporated unique molecular identifiers. TCRdb re-called the PCR reads through MiXCR, storing one row per CDR3 protein. The sample yields roughly 200,000 distinct CDR3 sequences, approximately 9% seen once. This TCR was sampled from a human donor who donated a stem cell graft to a child with acute lymphoblastic leukemia. Sequenced material: PBMCs from the stem cell graft donor, taken from the stem cell graft.

DNA for the CDR3: TGTGCCAGCAGCTTAGAGGGCGGTACTGAGACCCAGTACTTC. Translated: CASSLEGGTETQYF. The chain uses TRBV7-2 and TRBJ2-5; no clear D. The length of the CDR3 is 14 residues. CDR1 is SGHTA and CDR2 is FQGNSA in the germline V gene. V was clipped by 1 base and J by 5 bases, with 11 bases between them.